This T cell receptor (beta chain) was sequenced for a study of blood T cell repertoires in COVID-19. Turning to the study itself: Samples came from the United States, Italy and Spain, spanning acute and convalescent COVID-19. Nucleic acid was either cDNA or gDNA, and it came from T cells, B-cell-depleted T cells, or PBMCs.

Original processing notes: How many nucleated cells were present was estimated from reference gene primer amplification. Assay used: immunoSEQ multiplex PCR; TCRdb lists only in-frame clones, some missing. That table gives V, J and clone size, and the DNA gave D and trimming. The table has approximately 100,000 clones, about four fifths seen once; the top ten hold approximately 25%. CDR3 length equals 15 residues. The germline V gene has CDR1 LGHNT and CDR2 FRNRAP. The germline V and J ends were trimmed by 6 bases and 2 bases, with 14 bases remaining between them. Material for sequencing was peripheral blood. This clonotype was sampled from a man in his 70s with acute or convalescent COVID-19. The chain recombines TRBV12-5 with TRBJ2-1, with unresolved D. DNA of the CDR3: TGTGCTAGTGGCAGAGACACTTCCGCCTACAATGAGCAGTTCTTC. It is translated as CASGRDTSAYNEQFF.